This TCR beta chain was captured in a study of OX40 agonist ivuxolimab in advanced cancers. The CDR3 sequence is 13 residues long. With 8 bases removed from V and 14 bases from J, the gap between germline ends came to 23 bases. Per the germline V gene, CDR1 is SGHAT and CDR2 is FQDESV (reference sequence). The data were produced by immunoSEQ multiplex PCR, yet TCRdb's version contains in-frame clones alone and is incomplete. This sample yields over 65,000 clones, of which about 90% are seen a single time; approximately 0.5% belongs to the top ten. The sequencing used CD4+ or CD8+ T cells sorted from blood, collected in a trial of the OX40 agonist ivuxolimab. This sequence was found in an adult with an advanced solid tumor such as melanoma, head and neck, liver or kidney cancer. V is TRBV11-1 and J is TRBJ2-3; maybe TRBD2 (5 bases). CDR3 sequence: CASRETARDRRYF. CDR3 bases: TGTGCCAGCCGAGAGACTGCTCGGGATCGTCGGTATTTT.